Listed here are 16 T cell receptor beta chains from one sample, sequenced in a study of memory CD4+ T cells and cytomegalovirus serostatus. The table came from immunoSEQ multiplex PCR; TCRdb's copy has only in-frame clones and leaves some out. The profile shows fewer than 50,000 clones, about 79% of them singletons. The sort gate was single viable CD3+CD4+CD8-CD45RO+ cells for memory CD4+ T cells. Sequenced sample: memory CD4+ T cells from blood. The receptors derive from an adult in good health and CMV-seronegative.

In DNA form, the CDR3 reads TGCGCCAGCAGCACTCAGGGTTACGAGCAGTACTTC. Its translation: CASSTQGYEQYF. The chain couples TRBV5-1 to TRBJ2-7, with D perhaps TRBD1 (5 bases). This CDR3 contains 12 residues. V lost 4 bases and J lost 4, with 9 bases in between. Looked up from germline, CDR1 is SGHRS and CDR2 is YFSETQ.

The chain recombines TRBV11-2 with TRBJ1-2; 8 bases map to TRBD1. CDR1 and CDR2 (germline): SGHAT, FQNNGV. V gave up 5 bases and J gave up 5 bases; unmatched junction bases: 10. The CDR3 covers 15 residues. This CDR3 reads CASSTPRGPMYGYTF. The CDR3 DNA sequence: TGTGCCAGCAGCACCCCCAGGGGGCCTATGTATGGCTACACCTTC. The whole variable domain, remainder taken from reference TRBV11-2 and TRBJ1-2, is EAGVAQSPRYKIIEKRQSVAFWCNPISGHATLYWYQQILGQGPKLLIQFQNNGVVDDSQLPKDRFSAERLKGVDSTLKIQPAKLEDSAVYLCASSTPRGPMYGYTFGSGTRLTVV.

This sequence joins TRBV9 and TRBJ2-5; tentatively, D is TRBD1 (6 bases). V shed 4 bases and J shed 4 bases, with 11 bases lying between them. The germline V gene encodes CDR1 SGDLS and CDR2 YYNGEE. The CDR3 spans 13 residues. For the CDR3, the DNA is TGTGCCAGCAGCCCCCGGACAGCAGAGACCCAGTACTTC. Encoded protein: CASSPRTAETQYF.

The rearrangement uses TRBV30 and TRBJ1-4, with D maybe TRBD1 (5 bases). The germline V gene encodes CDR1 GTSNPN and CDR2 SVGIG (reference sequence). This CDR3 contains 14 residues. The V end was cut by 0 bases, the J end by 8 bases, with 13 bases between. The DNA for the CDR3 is TGTGCCTGGAGTGTACGGGAACAGGCCGAAAAACTGTTTTTT. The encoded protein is CAWSVREQAEKLFF.

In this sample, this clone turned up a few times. CDR3 sequence reads: CASRTSGDEQYF. In DNA form, the CDR3 reads TGTGCCAGCAGAACGTCGGGAGACGAGCAGTACTTC. The chain links TRBV6-6 to TRBJ2-7; D may be TRBD2 (6 bases). The CDR3 runs 12 residues. Germline V lookup: CDR1 MNHNY, CDR2 SVGAGI (reference sequence). The V end was cut by 6 bases, the J end by 5 bases, with 11 bases between.

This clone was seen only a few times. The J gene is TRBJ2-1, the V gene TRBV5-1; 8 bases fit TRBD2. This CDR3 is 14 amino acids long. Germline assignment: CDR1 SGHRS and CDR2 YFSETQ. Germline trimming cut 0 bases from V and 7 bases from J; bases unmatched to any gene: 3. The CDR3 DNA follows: TGCGCCAGCAGCTTGGAGGCTAGCGGGAATGAGCAGTTCTTC. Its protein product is CASSLEASGNEQFF.

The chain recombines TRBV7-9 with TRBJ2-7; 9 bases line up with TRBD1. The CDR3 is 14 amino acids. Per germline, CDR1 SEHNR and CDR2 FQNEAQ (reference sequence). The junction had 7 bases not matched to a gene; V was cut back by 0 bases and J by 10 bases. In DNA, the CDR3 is TGTGCCAGCAGCTTAGCGCGGGACAGGGTGATCCAGTACTTC. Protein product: CASSLARDRVIQYF.

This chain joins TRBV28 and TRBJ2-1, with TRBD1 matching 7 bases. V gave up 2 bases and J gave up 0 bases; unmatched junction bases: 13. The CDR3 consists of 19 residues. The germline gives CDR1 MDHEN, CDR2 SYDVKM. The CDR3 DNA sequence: TGTGCCAGCAGTTTAAGGACAGGCTTACTTGAATCCTCCTACAATGAGCAGTTCTTC. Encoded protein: CASSLRTGLLESSYNEQFF. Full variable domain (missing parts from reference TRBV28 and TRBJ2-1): DVKVTQSSRYLVKRTGEKVFLECVQDMDHENMFWYRQDPGLGLRLIYFSYDVKMKEKGDIPEGYSVSREKKERFSLILESASTNQTSMYLCASSLRTGLLESSYNEQFFGPGTRLTVL.

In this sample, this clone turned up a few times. CDR3 protein: CASSPGLTTDTQYF. The CDR3, as DNA: TGTGCCAGCAGCCCGGGACTTACTACAGATACGCAGTATTTT. The chain combines TRBV5-6 with TRBJ2-3, with D perhaps matching TRBD2 (6 bases). Germline CDR1 is SGHDT and CDR2 is YYEEEE. The CDR3 length is 14 residues. Trimming took 4 bases from V and 3 from J, leaving 12 bases between them. The full variable domain, its missing parts supplied by reference TRBV5-6 and TRBJ2-3, is DAGVTQSPTHLIKTRGQQVTLRCSPKSGHDTVSWYQQALGQGPQFIFQYYEEEERQRGNFPDRFSGHQFPNYSSELNVNALLLGDSALYLCASSPGLTTDTQYFGPGTRLTVL.

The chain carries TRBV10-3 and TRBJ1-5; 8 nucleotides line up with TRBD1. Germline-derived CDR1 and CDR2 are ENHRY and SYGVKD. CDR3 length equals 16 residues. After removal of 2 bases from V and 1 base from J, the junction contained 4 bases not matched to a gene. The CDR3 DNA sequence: TGTGCCATCAGTGAGGCTGGACAGGGCAGCAATCAGCCCCAGCATTTT. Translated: CAISEAGQGSNQPQHF.

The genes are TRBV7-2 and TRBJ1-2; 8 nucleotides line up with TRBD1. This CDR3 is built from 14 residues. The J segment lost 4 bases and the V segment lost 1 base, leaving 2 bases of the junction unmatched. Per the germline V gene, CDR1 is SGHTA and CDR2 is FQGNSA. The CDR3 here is CASSLVGTGYGYTF. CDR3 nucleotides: TGTGCCAGCAGCTTAGTTGGGACAGGCTATGGCTACACCTTC.

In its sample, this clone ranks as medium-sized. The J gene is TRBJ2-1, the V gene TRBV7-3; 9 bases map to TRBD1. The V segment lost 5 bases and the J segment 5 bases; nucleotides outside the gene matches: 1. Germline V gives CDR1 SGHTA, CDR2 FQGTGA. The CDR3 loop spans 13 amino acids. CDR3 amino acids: CASSRTGDNEQFF. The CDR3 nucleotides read TGTGCCAGCAGCCGGACAGGGGACAATGAGCAGTTCTTC.

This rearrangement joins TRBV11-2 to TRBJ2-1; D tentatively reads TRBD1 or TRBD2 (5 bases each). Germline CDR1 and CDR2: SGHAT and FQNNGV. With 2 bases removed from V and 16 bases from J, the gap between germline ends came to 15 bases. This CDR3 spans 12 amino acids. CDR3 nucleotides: TGTGCCAGCAGCTTACCCGGGACCACCCCCTTCTTC. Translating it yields CASSLPGTTPFF.

The CDR3 is CAWTRSGSQETQYF. CDR3 in DNA: TGTGCCTGGACCAGAAGCGGGAGCCAAGAGACCCAGTACTTC. The rearrangement uses TRBV30 and TRBJ2-5, with 8 bases that match TRBD2. Trimming took 4 bases from V and 1 from J; bases not matched to a gene: 5. CDR1 and CDR2 (germline): GTSNPN, SVGIG (reference sequence). The CDR3 loop spans 14 amino acids. Full variable domain (rest looked up from reference TRBV30 and TRBJ2-5): SQTIHQWPATLVQPVGSPLSLECTVEGTSNPNLYWYRQAAGRGLQLLFYSVGIGQISSEVPQNLSASRPQDRQFILSSKKLLLSDSGFYLCAWTRSGSQETQYFGPGTRLLVL.

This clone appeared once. The chain's CDR3 is CASSLVGEEAFF. As DNA, the CDR3 is TGTGCCAGCAGCTTGGTGGGGGAGGAAGCTTTCTTT. The chain combines TRBV11-2 with TRBJ1-1; D might be TRBD1 (5 bases). Deletions cut 3 bases from V and 8 bases from J, with 10 bases between. The CDR3 spans 12 residues. CDR1 and CDR2 from the germline V gene are SGHAT and FQNNGV.

The CDR3 nucleotides are TGCGCCAGCAGCCCTAGCGGGAGAAGCGAAGGAGCCAAAAACATTCAGTACTTC. Encoded protein: CASSPSGRSEGAKNIQYF. The chain has TRBV5-1 and TRBJ2-4; 10 nucleotides agree with TRBD2. Germline V gene sequence: CDR1 SGHRS, CDR2 YFSETQ. This CDR3 is built from 18 residues. V lost 4 bases, J lost 0 bases, and 10 bases stayed unmatched.